Presented here are 13 T cell receptor beta chains from one specimen sequenced in a study of blood T cell repertoires in COVID-19. Some clones are missing from TCRdb's copy, which holds only in-frame ones; the method was immunoSEQ multiplex PCR. The table records some 110,000 clones, about 80% of them present only once. Sequencing was done on a sample of peripheral blood. These receptors all stem from a man in his 70s with acute or convalescent COVID-19.

The chain employs TRBV5-1 and TRBJ2-3; D is possibly TRBD1 (6 bases). The CDR3 consists of 13 residues. V was cut by 4 bases and J by 4 bases, with 10 bases left in between. Germline CDR1 and CDR2: SGHRS and YFSETQ. In DNA form, the CDR3 reads TGCGCCAGCAGCGCCGACAGGTCAGATACGCAGTATTTT. Translation gives CASSADRSDTQYF.

The V and J genes are TRBV7-9 and TRBJ1-2; 9 nucleotides match TRBD1. V gave up 5 bases and J gave up 7 bases; unmatched junction bases: 8. The V gene's germline CDR1 is SEHNR and CDR2 FQNEAQ (reference sequence). This CDR3 has 14 residues. CDR3 amino acids: CASSPTGQGIGYTF. The CDR3 DNA is TGTGCCAGCAGCCCCACGGGACAGGGTATTGGCTACACCTTC. The entire variable domain, with the rest obtained from reference TRBV7-9 and TRBJ1-2, is as follows: DTGVSQNPRHKITKRGQNVTFRCDPISEHNRLYWYRQTLGQGPEFLTYFQNEAQLEKSRLLSDRFSAERPKGSFSTLEIQRTEQGDSAMYLCASSPTGQGIGYTFGSGTRLTVV.

This chain joins TRBV5-1 and TRBJ1-1, with D possibly being TRBD1 (5 bases). The V end was cut by 2 bases, the J end by 7 bases, with 21 bases between. The germline V gene encodes CDR1 SGHRS and CDR2 YFSETQ. The CDR3 spans 16 residues. The CDR3 nucleotides are TGCGCCAGCAGCTTAGGGACCGGGACTAACCTTCGTGAAGCTTTCTTT. It is translated as CASSLGTGTNLREAFF.

The chain recombines TRBV4-1 with TRBJ2-7; 8 bases align to TRBD2. Losses at the gene ends were 0 bases for V and 6 bases for J; bases not matched to a gene: 7. CDR3 size: 15 residues. Germline CDR1 MGHRA, CDR2 YSYEKL. CDR3 protein: CASSQDSSGSSEQYF. In DNA, the CDR3 is TGCGCCAGCAGCCAAGACTCGAGCGGGAGCTCCGAGCAGTACTTC.

The chain employs TRBV10-3 and TRBJ2-7; the match to TRBD1 covers 7 bases. J lost 7 bases, V lost 0 bases, and 6 bases had no gene match. This CDR3 is built from 14 residues. Germline assignment: CDR1 ENHRY and CDR2 SYGVKD. The CDR3 DNA reads as TGTGCCATCAGTGAGTCGATGAGGGGGCGAGAGCAGTACTTC. This gives the protein CAISESMRGREQYF.

The V call is TRBV5-5, the J call TRBJ2-3, with 7 positions matching TRBD1. CDR1 and CDR2 (germline): SGHKS, YYEKEE (reference sequence). The CDR3 has 14 residues. V lost 2 bases to trimming and J lost 5 bases; unmatched junction nucleotides: 5. The CDR3 sequence is CASSLGTAGDTQYF. The DNA of the CDR3 is TGTGCCAGCAGCTTAGGGACAGCAGGAGATACGCAGTATTTT.

This clone appeared a few times. This chain joins TRBV9 and TRBJ2-7; 9 nucleotides match TRBD1. The ends lost 0 bases at V and 3 bases at J; junction bases unmatched: 7. The CDR3 is 16 amino acids. The germline V gene has CDR1 SGDLS and CDR2 YYNGEE. CDR3 region: CASSVAPGQGNYEQYF. CDR3 coding DNA: TGTGCCAGCAGCGTAGCACCGGGACAGGGTAACTACGAGCAGTACTTC.

Here the CDR3 reads CASSLAPGNNSPLHF. The CDR3, as DNA: TGCGCCAGCAGCTTGGCCCCAGGGAATAATTCACCCCTCCACTTT. The genes are TRBV5-1 and TRBJ1-6, with D possibly being TRBD1 (5 bases). The CDR3 is made up of 15 amino acids. With 0 bases removed from V and 5 bases from J, the gap between germline ends came to 9 bases. Germline V gene lookup returns CDR1 SGHRS and CDR2 YFSETQ.

This clone was found a few times. The V call is TRBV12-3 or TRBV12-4, the J call TRBJ1-6, with D possibly matching TRBD1 (6 bases). V was cut by 6 bases and J by 10 bases, with 13 bases left in between. The CDR3 spans 13 residues. CDR3 bases: TGTGCCAGCAGCCGACAGGAGTCCTCACCCCTCCACTTT. Protein sequence: CASSRQESSPLHF.

This chain uses TRBV6-2 or TRBV6-3 with TRBJ1-5; TRBD1 might be the D (5 bases). Germline loops: CDR1 MNHEY, CDR2 SVGEGT. The CDR3 is made up of 14 amino acids. Trimming removed 5 bases from V and 4 bases from J, with 12 bases in between. The CDR3 here is CASSGAIPNQPQHF. The CDR3 DNA sequence: TGTGCCAGCAGTGGGGCGATTCCGAATCAGCCCCAGCATTTT.

The V call is TRBV11-2, the J call TRBJ2-2; weak D call: TRBD1 (5 bases). Germline CDR1 is SGHAT and CDR2 is FQNNGV. V was cut by 2 bases and J by 4 bases, with 14 bases left in between. This CDR3 has 16 amino acids. In nucleotides, the CDR3 is TGTGCCAGCAGCTTAAATATGGCTGGGGCCACCGGGGAGCTGTTTTTT. It translates to CASSLNMAGATGELFF.

This clone was observed a single time. V is TRBV9 and J is TRBJ2-3; TRBD2 is a possible D gene (6 bases). With 4 bases removed from V and 3 bases from J, the gap between germline ends came to 21 bases. This CDR3 region has 17 residues. The germline CDR1 and CDR2 sequences are SGDLS and YYNGEE. The CDR3 bases are TGTGCCAGCAGCCCCAGGGTCGGTTATAGCGGTACAGATACGCAGTATTTT. It translates to CASSPRVGYSGTDTQYF.

This clone was seen a few times. The CDR3 nucleotides read TGTGCCAGTAGTATGGGGGGGGCTGTCACTGAAGCTTTCTTT. Translation gives CASSMGGAVTEAFF. V and J are TRBV19 and TRBJ1-1; a weak D match, TRBD1 (6 bases). CDR1 is LNHDA, CDR2 SQIVND, per germline (reference sequence). V was cut by 3 bases and J by 4 bases, with 12 bases left in between. CDR3 length: 14 amino acids.